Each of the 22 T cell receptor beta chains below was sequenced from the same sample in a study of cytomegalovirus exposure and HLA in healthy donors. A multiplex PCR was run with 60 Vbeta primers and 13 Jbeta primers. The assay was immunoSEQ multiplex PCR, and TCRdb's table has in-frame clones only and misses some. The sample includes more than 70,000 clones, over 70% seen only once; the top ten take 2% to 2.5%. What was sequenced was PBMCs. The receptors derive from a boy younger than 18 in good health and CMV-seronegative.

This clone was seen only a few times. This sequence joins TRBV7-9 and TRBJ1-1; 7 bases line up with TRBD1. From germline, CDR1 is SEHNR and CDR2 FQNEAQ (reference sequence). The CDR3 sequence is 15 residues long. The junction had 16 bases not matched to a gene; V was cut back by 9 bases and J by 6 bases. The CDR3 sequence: CASKAQGESYAEAFF. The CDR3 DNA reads TGTGCCAGTAAAGCCCAGGGGGAGTCCTACGCTGAAGCTTTCTTT.

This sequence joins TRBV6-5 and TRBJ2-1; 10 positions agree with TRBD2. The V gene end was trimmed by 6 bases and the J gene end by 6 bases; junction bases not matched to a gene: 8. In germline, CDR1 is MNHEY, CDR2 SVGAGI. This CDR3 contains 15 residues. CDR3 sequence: CASSPLAGKGNEQFF. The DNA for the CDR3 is TGTGCCAGCAGCCCACTAGCGGGAAAGGGCAATGAGCAGTTCTTC.

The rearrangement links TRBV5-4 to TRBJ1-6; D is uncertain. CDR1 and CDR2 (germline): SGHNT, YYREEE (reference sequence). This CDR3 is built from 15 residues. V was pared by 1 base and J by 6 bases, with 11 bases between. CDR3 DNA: TGTGCCAGCAGCTTGATGGAGGATCTTAATTCACCCCTCCACTTT. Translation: CASSLMEDLNSPLHF.

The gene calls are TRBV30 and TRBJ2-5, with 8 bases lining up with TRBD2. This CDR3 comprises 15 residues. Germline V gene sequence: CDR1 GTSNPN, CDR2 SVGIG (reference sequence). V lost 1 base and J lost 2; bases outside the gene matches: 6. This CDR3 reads CAWSGGGMIQETQYF. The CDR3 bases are TGTGCCTGGAGTGGCGGGGGGATGATTCAAGAGACCCAGTACTTC.

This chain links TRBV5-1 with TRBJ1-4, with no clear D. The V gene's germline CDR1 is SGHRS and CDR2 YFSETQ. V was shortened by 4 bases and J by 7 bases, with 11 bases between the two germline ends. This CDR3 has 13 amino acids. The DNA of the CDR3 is TGCGCCAGCAGCGTAGGGAGTGGTGAAAAACTGTTTTTT. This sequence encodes CASSVGSGEKLFF.

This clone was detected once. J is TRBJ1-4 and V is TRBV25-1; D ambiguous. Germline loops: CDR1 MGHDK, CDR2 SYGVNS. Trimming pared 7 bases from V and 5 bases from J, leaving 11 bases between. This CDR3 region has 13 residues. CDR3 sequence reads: CASIQDSNEKLFF. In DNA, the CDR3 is TGTGCCAGCATTCAGGATTCCAATGAAAAACTGTTTTTT.

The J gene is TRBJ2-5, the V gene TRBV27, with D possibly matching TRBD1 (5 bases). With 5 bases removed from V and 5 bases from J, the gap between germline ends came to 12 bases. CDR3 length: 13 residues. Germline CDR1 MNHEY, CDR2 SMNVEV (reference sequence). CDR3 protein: CASSNMGLETQYF. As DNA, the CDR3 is TGTGCCAGCAGTAATATGGGGCTTGAGACCCAGTACTTC.

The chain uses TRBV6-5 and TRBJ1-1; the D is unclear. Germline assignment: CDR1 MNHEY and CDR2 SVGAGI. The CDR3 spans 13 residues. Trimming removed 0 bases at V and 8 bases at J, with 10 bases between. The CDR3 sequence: CASSYSMWREAFF. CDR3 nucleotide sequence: TGTGCCAGCAGTTACTCGATGTGGAGGGAAGCTTTCTTT.

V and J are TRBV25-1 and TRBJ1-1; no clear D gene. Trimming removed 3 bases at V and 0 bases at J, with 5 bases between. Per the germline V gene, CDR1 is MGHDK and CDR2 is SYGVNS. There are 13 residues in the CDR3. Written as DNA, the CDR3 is TGTGCCAGCAGTGATCACATGAACACTGAAGCTTTCTTT. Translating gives CASSDHMNTEAFF.

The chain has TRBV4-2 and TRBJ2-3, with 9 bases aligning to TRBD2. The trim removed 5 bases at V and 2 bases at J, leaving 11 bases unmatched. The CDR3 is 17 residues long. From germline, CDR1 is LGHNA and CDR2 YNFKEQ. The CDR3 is CASSATLAGEDTDTQYF. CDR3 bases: TGTGCCAGCAGCGCCACCTTAGCGGGAGAAGACACAGATACGCAGTATTTT.

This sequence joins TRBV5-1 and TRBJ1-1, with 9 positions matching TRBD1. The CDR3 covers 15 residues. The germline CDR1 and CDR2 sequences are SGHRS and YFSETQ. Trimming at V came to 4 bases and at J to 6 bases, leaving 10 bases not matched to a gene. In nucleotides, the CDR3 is TGCGCCAGCAGCCGGGCCGGGACAGGGCGGGCTGAAGCTTTCTTT. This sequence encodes CASSRAGTGRAEAFF.

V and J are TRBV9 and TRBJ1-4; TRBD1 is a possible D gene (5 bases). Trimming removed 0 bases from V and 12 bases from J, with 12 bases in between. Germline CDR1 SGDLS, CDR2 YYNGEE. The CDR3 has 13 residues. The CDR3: CASSVDLQGELFF. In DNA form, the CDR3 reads TGTGCCAGCAGCGTAGATCTCCAAGGGGAACTGTTTTTT.

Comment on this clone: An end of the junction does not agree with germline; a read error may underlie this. The CDR3 region has the DNA TGTGCCTGGAGTCTACCGGAGGGGTTCAACTTC. Translating gives CAWSLPEGFNF. The gene calls are TRBV30 and TRBJ2-7, with a possible D match to TRBD2 (6 bases). Germline lookup yields CDR1 GTSNPN and CDR2 SVGIG (reference sequence). The CDR3 covers 11 residues.

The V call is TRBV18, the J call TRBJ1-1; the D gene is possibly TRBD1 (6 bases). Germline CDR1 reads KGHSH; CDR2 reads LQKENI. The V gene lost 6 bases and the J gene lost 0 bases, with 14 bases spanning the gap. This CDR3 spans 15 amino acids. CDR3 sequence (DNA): TGTGCCAGCTCGCGCTCAGGGGAGCTGAACACTGAAGCTTTCTTT. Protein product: CASSRSGELNTEAFF.

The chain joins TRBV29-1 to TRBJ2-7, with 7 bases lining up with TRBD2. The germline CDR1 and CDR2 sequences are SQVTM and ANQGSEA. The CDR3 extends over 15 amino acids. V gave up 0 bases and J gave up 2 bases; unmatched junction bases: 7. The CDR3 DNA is TGCAGCGTTGAAGATCCCAGCGGGGCCCCCTACGAGCAGTACTTC. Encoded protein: CSVEDPSGAPYEQYF.

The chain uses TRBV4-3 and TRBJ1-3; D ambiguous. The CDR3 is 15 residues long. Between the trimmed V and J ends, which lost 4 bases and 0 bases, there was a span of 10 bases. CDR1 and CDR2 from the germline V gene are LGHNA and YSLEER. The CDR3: CASSPHTNSGNTIYF. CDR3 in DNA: TGCGCCAGCAGCCCCCACACTAACTCTGGAAACACCATATATTTT.

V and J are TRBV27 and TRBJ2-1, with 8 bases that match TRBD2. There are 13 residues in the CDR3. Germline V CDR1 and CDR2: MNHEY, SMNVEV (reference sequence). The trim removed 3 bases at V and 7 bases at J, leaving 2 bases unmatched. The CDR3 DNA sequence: TGTGCCAGCAGTTTGACGGGGGGGAATGAGCAGTTCTTC. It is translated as CASSLTGGNEQFF.

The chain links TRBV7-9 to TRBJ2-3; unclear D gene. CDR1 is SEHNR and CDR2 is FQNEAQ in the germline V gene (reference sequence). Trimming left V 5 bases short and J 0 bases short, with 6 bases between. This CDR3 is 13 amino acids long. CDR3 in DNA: TGTGCCAGCAGCCAGGAAAGCACAGATACGCAGTATTTT. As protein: CASSQESTDTQYF.

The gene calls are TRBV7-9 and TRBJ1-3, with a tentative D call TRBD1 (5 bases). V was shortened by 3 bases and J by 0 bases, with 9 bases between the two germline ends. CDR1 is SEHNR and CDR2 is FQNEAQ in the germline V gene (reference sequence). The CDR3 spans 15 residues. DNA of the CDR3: TGTGCCAGCAGCTTTCCGACAGACTCTGGAAACACCATATATTTT. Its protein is CASSFPTDSGNTIYF.

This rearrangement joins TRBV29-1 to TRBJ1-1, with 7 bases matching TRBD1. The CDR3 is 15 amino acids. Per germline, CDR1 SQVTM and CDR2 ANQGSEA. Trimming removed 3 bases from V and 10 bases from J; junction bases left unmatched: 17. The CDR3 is CSVERDRVVSRVAFF. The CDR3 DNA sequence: TGCAGCGTTGAGAGAGACAGGGTTGTTTCTAGGGTAGCTTTCTTT.

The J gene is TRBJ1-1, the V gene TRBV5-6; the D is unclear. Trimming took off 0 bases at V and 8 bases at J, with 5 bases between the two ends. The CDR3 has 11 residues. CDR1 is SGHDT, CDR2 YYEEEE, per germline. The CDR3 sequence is CASSLGQEAFF. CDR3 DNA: TGTGCCAGCAGCTTGGGGCAGGAAGCTTTCTTT.

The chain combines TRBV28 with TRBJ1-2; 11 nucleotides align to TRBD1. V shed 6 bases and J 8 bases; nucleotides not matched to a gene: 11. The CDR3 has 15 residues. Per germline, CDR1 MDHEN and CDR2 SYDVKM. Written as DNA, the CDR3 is TGTGCCAGCAGCCCTCGGACAGGGGGCTTTCAGGGCTACACCTTC. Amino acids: CASSPRTGGFQGYTF.